Listed below are T cell receptor beta chains from one sample, sequenced in a study of T cell clones after liver transplantation. Generated by immunoSEQ multiplex PCR, the TCRdb table keeps only in-frame clones and is missing some. The sample lists about 120,000 clones; 90% were seen once. Sequenced material: CD4+ T cells from blood, taken 12 months after liver transplant. The source of these receptors is a human patient who received a liver transplant. The graft donor may have given rise to some T cells. CDR3s leave out the opening cysteine and the closing phenylalanine or tryptophan. Where a row states a size, it is once, few, many or the class of an expanded clone; other rows omit it.

TRBJ1-2	.	TRBV27	ASSLVRPAGIGGYT
TRBJ2-7	.	TRBV30	APGEAGGQNHPYEQY
TRBJ2-6	.	TRBV9	ASSVSPGTGANVLT
TRBJ1-1	.	TRBV9	ASSVGVTLERAF
TRBJ1-1	once	TRBV2	ASKEDGPSTEAF
TRBJ2-7	.	TRBV11-3	ASTPGLAGGHHEQY
TRBJ2-1	.	TRBV7-3	ASSEQPTGTGINEQF
TRBJ1-1	.	TRBV25-1	ASSRKGHEAF
TRBJ1-1	.	TRBV5-8	ASSRGPVNTEAF
TRBJ2-1	.	TRBV4-3	ASSLGLAGSVYNEQF
TRBJ2-1	.	TRBV19	ASQRGSLGQF
TRBJ2-3	.	TRBV11-3	ASSLNPGTDTQY
TRBJ2-1	.	TRBV6-4	ASSDPKVAETSATRTDYNEQF
TRBJ2-5	.	TRBV11-1	ASSLYGEGLETQY
TRBJ2-2	.	TRBV10-1	ARGTENTGELF
TRBJ2-2	.	TRBV19	ASSMKRGNTGELF
TRBJ2-3	once	TRBV5-6	ASSTPTSRRTDTQY
TRBJ1-5	.	TRBV5-6	ASSWTGSNQPQH
TRBJ1-5	.	TRBV4-2	ASSPTGRNQPQH
TRBJ2-7	.	TRBV4-1	ASSQVGGREQY
TRBJ2-1	.	TRBV5-1	ASSWGTGLF
TRBJ2-7	.	TRBV7-9	ASSLGTGVRGEQY
TRBJ1-5	.	TRBV6-1	ASSDRAGSNQPQH
TRBJ1-5	once	TRBV29-1	SVRDSNQPQH